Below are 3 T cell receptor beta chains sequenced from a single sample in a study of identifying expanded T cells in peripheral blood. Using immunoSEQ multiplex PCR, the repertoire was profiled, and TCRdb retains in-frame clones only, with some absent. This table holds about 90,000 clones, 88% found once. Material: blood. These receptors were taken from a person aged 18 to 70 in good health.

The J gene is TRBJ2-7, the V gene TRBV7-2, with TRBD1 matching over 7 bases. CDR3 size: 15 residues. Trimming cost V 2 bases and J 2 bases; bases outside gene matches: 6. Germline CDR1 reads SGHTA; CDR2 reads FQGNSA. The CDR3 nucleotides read TGTGCCAGCAGCTTACAAAAAGGGGGCCCCTACGAGCAGTACTTC. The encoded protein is CASSLQKGGPYEQYF.

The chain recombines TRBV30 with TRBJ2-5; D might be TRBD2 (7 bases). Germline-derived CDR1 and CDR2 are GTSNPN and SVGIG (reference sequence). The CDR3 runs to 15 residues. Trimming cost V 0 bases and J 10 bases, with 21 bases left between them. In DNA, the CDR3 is TGTGCCTGGAGTGTAGAGGGGGGGAGGCGGGTTGTCCAGTACTTC. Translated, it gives CAWSVEGGRRVVQYF.

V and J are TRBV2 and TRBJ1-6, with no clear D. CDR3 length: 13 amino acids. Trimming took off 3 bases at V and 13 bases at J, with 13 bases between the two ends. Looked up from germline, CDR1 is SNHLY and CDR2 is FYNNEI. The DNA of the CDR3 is TGTGCCAGCAGTGAGGCGGTGGACCCCCCCCTCCACTTT. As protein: CASSEAVDPPLHF.